One and the same sample provided the 17 T cell receptor beta chains below, sequenced in a study of beta chain features in type 1 diabetes. The sequenced template was cDNA made from the entire isolated RNA. This table comes from immunoSEQ multiplex PCR, and its TCRdb copy is limited to in-frame clones, with some not included. The data contain around 300,000 clones, 7.5% to 9.5% of them singletons. Sequences were obtained from central memory CD4+ T cells from blood. The source is a woman under 30 in good health.

There are a few counts of this clone. The J gene is TRBJ1-3, the V gene TRBV18; D is uncertain. The CDR3 loop spans 13 amino acids. Per germline, CDR1 KGHSH and CDR2 LQKENI. V lost 2 bases and J 2 bases, leaving 4 bases between the germline ends. The CDR3 sequence: CASSPGTGNTIYF. CDR3 DNA: TGTGCCAGCTCACCAGGAACTGGAAACACCATATATTTT.

The gene calls are TRBV28 and TRBJ1-2; TRBD1 might be the D (5 bases). The CDR3 is 12 residues long. Germline CDR1 is MDHEN and CDR2 is SYDVKM. Between the trimmed V and J ends, which lost 7 bases and 7 bases, there was a span of 13 bases. As DNA, the CDR3 is TGTGCCAGCACCCGAGGGGCCGGTGGCTACACCTTC. Protein sequence: CASTRGAGGYTF.

This clone came up a few times. A read error may explain this, as a much larger clone is one base away. CDR3 sequence reads: CASSWDSYEQYV. In DNA form, the CDR3 reads TGTGCCAGCAGTTGGGACAGCTACGAGCAGTACGTC. V usage is TRBV6-6 and J usage is TRBJ2-7, with 7 bases identical to TRBD1. The trim removed 4 bases at V and 3 bases at J, leaving 0 bases unmatched. The V gene's germline CDR1 is MNHNY and CDR2 SVGAGI (reference sequence). CDR3 length equals 12 residues.

This clone was found many times. The rearrangement links TRBV5-6 to TRBJ1-6; perhaps TRBD1 as D (6 bases). The germline CDR1 and CDR2 sequences are SGHDT and YYEEEE. The V end lost 4 bases, the J end lost 8 bases, and 16 bases lay between the germline ends. This CDR3 is 15 amino acids long. Here the CDR3 reads CASSGKGKGDSPLHF. The CDR3 coding sequence is TGTGCCAGCAGCGGAAAGGGGAAGGGGGATTCACCCCTCCACTTT.

This chain links TRBV28 with TRBJ2-7, with a weak D call TRBD1 (6 bases). Germline V gene data show CDR1 as MDHEN and CDR2 as SYDVKM. V lost 5 bases and J 6 bases, leaving 14 bases between the germline ends. This CDR3 spans 13 amino acids. The CDR3 loop is CASSVNRAGEQYV. CDR3 sequence (DNA): TGTGCCAGCAGTGTTAACAGGGCTGGCGAGCAGTACGTC.

This clone was observed a few times. The junction departs from germline at one end; a sequencing error may be responsible. The CDR3 nucleotides are TGTGCCAGCAGTTCAACGGACAGCTCACCTAAGTATGGCTACACCTTC. Protein: CASSSTDSSPKYGYTF. The chain couples TRBV6-5 to TRBJ1-2; TRBD1 might be the D (6 bases). There are 16 residues in the CDR3. Germline CDR1 reads MNHEY; CDR2 reads SVGAGI.

J is TRBJ2-5 and V is TRBV6-4; TRBD2 aligns across 10 bases. After removal of 4 bases from V and 5 bases from J, the junction contained 7 bases not matched to a gene. CDR1 is MRHNA, CDR2 SNTAGT, per germline. The CDR3 totals 15 residues. The CDR3 spells CASSVSGGASETQYF. CDR3 nucleotides: TGTGCCAGCAGTGTAAGCGGGGGGGCCTCTGAGACCCAGTACTTC.

This clone was seen a few times. The rearrangement uses TRBV2 and TRBJ2-6; no reliable D call. CDR3 size: 16 residues. CDR1 and CDR2 (germline): SNHLY, FYNNEI. The V gene lost 6 bases and the J gene lost 2 bases, with 14 bases spanning the gap. In DNA form, the CDR3 reads TGTGCCAGCAGGCTTCGATCCGAGGCTGGGGCCAACGTCCTGACTTTC. The encoded protein is CASRLRSEAGANVLTF.

The rearrangement joins TRBV7-2 to TRBJ2-3; 7 bases are shared with TRBD1. The germline V gene encodes CDR1 SGHTA and CDR2 FQGNSA. V was clipped by 2 bases and J by 2 bases; unmatched bases: 4. This CDR3 has 15 amino acids. The CDR3 DNA reads TGTGCCAGCAGCTTATGGGGACAGACCACAGATACGCAGTATTTT. Amino acids: CASSLWGQTTDTQYF.

The rearrangement uses TRBV6-5 and TRBJ1-5; a weak D match, TRBD1 (5 bases). V lost 4 bases and J 6 bases, leaving 10 bases between the germline ends. CDR1 and CDR2 from the germline V gene are MNHEY and SVGAGI. The CDR3 sequence is 13 residues long. The CDR3 bases are TGTGCCAGCAGTTGGGGGGAAGGTCAGCCCCAGCATTTT. It codes for CASSWGEGQPQHF.

This clone was counted between two and nine times. The J gene is TRBJ2-3, the V gene TRBV19, with D possibly matching TRBD2 (5 bases). CDR1 and CDR2 from the germline V gene are LNHDA and SQIVND (reference sequence). This CDR3 comprises 15 residues. Trimming pared 7 bases from V and 0 bases from J, leaving 14 bases between. This chain's CDR3 is CASNPQAASTDTQYF. The CDR3 nucleotides are TGTGCCAGTAACCCCCAAGCGGCTAGCACAGATACGCAGTATTTT. Variable domain in full (rest from reference TRBV19 and TRBJ2-3): DGGITQSPKYLFRKEGQNVTLSCEQNLNHDAMYWYRQDPGQGLRLIYYSQIVNDFQKGDIAEGYSVSREKKESFPLTVTSAQKNPTAFYLCASNPQAASTDTQYFGPGTRLTVL.

Many counts were recorded for this clone. This chain uses TRBV28 with TRBJ1-5; a possible D gene is TRBD1 (5 bases). The V and J ends lost 5 bases and 0 bases respectively, with 20 bases between them. In germline, CDR1 is MDHEN, CDR2 SYDVKM. This CDR3 has 18 amino acids. CDR3 protein: CASSLISGTEYSNQPQHF. CDR3 nucleotide sequence: TGTGCCAGCAGTCTAATCTCCGGGACGGAATATAGCAATCAGCCCCAGCATTTT.

The rearrangement uses TRBV7-2 and TRBJ2-7; the match to TRBD1 covers 9 bases. J gave up 2 bases and V 6 bases, and 11 bases lay outside the gene matches. Germline V gives CDR1 SGHTA, CDR2 FQGNSA. CDR3 length: 16 amino acids. The chain's CDR3 is CASSLSGTGTPYEQYV. The CDR3 nucleotides are TGTGCCAGCAGTCTCTCCGGGACAGGGACCCCCTACGAGCAGTACGTC.

The rearrangement joins TRBV29-1 to TRBJ1-2, with TRBD1 identical over 7 bases. The CDR3 contains 14 residues. In germline, CDR1 is SQVTM, CDR2 ANQGSEA. Trimming at V came to 0 bases and at J to 8 bases, leaving 9 bases not matched to a gene. This CDR3 is CSVEDATGFGGYTF. CDR3 in DNA: TGCAGCGTTGAAGACGCGACAGGGTTTGGGGGCTACACCTTC.

This clone was observed a few times. The chain combines TRBV6-6 with TRBJ2-5; 9 nucleotides agree with TRBD2. CDR3 length: 15 residues. Trimming removed 8 bases from V and 5 bases from J; junction bases left unmatched: 12. Germline-derived CDR1 and CDR2 are MNHNY and SVGAGI (reference sequence). The CDR3 DNA follows: TGTGCCAGCCGTGACTCGGGACTAGCTGGCGAGACCCAGTACTTC. Translation: CASRDSGLAGETQYF.

This clone was picked up a small number of times. The V call is TRBV7-9, the J call TRBJ2-4; TRBD1 matches at 7 bases. The CDR3 totals 16 residues. The germline CDR1 and CDR2 sequences are SEHNR and FQNEAQ (reference sequence). V was pared by 3 bases and J by 0 bases, with 5 bases of the junction left unmatched. CDR3 in DNA: TGTGCCAGCAGCTTTCGGACAGGTCTAGCCAAAAACATTCAGTACTTC. Translated: CASSFRTGLAKNIQYF.

The chain uses TRBV5-1 and TRBJ2-1; D gene unclear. V lost 0 bases and J 3 bases, leaving 10 bases between the germline ends. This CDR3 comprises 15 residues. Per germline, CDR1 SGHRS and CDR2 YFSETQ. In DNA form, the CDR3 reads TGCGCCAGCAGCTTGGCCTTCGGAAACTACAATGAGCAGTTCTTC. Translated, it gives CASSLAFGNYNEQFF. Variable domain in full (rest from reference TRBV5-1 and TRBJ2-1): KAGVTQTPRYLIKTRGQQVTLSCSPISGHRSVSWYQQTPGQGLQFLFEYFSETQRNKGNFPGRFSGRQFSNSRSEMNVSTLELGDSALYLCASSLAFGNYNEQFFGPGTRLTVL.